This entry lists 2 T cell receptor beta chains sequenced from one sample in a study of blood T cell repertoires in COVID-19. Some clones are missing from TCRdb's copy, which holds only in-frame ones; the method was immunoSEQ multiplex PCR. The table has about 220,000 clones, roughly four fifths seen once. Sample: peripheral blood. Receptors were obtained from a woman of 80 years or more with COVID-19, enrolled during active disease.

For the CDR3, the DNA is TGCAGCGTAGGGATCGTGGGGCTTGGCACTGAAGCTTTCTTT. It specifies CSVGIVGLGTEAFF. The chain uses TRBV29-1 and TRBJ1-1; D might be TRBD1 (5 bases). V shed 6 bases and J shed 4 bases, with 18 bases lying between them. The CDR3 spans 14 residues. Germline assignment: CDR1 SQVTM and CDR2 ANQGSEA. Drawing the rest from reference TRBV29-1 and TRBJ1-1, the complete variable domain is SAVISQKPSRDICQRGTSLTIQCQVDSQVTMMFWYRQQPGQSLTLIATANQGSEATYESGFVIDKFPISRPNLTFSTLTVSNMSPEDSSIYLCSVGIVGLGTEAFFGQGTRLTVV.

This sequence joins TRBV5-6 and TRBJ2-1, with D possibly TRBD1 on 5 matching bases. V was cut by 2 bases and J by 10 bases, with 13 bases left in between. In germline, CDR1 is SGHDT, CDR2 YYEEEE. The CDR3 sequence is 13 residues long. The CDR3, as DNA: TGTGCCAGCAGCTTCCCAACCTCAGGGGAGCAGTTCTTC. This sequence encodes CASSFPTSGEQFF.